The source of this T cell receptor beta chain is a study of blood T cell repertoires in COVID-19 (TCRdb year 2020). In terms of the full investigation: Samples covering the acute and convalescent phases of COVID-19 were provided by collaborators in the United States, Italy and Spain. Where available, HLA class I and class II types were taken from metadata supplied by the sample provider and were not determined by assay-based typing. Samples came from the ongoing ImmuneRACE study (first 160 participants) plus 1,254 subjects from 6 global collaborators. Nearly every sample came with metadata listing a de-identified subject ID, COVID-19 status, age in years and sex. The prospective study material was composed of cDNA or gDNA derived from T cells, B-cell-depleted T cells, or PBMCs. The repertoires were released in a freely available public database intended as a resource for research on the immune response to SARS-CoV-2. Deeply sampled blood TCRbeta repertoires from subjects exposed to, actively infected with, or recovered from COVID-19 were included in the dataset.

One collaborating source in Seattle enrolled patients during active infection and followed them longitudinally through the course of disease. Each collaborating institution followed its own protocols to collect whole blood in K2EDTA tubes. Collaborator samples were shipped for TCRbeta analysis as frozen whole blood, isolated PBMCs, or DNA extracted from either sample type. The study at large found these results: Clinical and demographic metadata were provided uncurated, with the amount varying by source and participant.

TCRbeta CDR3 regions were amplified from genomic DNA using the immunoSEQ Assay, a bias-controlled multiplex PCR. In the paper's pipeline: The number of nucleated cells in each sample was estimated from the amplification of reference gene primers within the assay. To quantify the absolute abundance of each unique TCRbeta CDR3 rearrangement, sequence reads were collapsed and filtered. For each sample, productive Simpson clonality was calculated as the square root of Simpson's diversity index across productive rearrangements. Not all clones reach the TCRdb copy of this immuneACCESS table, which keeps in-frame sequences only. Checked studies attribute under half of the gap to unresolved V genes and leave the rest unexplained. V, J and clone size are those of that table, while D and trimming were read from the DNA. The sample includes about 480,000 clones, with about 88% observed a single time. Less than 9.5% of the sample is taken by the ten largest.

The CDR3 spans 15 residues, from the cysteine through the phenylalanine. The retained sequence is limited to the CDR3, 45 bases, with the frame set at the first base. Trimming leaves V shorter by 4 bases and J shorter by 4 bases, with the junction holding 4 bases beyond the gene matches. For CDR1 and CDR2, the germline V gene lists SGHDN and FVKESK. Concerning this clone: Its antigen is currently not known. Per-base qualities were not stored, and no clone one base away is much larger.

This clonotype was sampled from a woman aged 50 to 60 with COVID-19, enrolled during active disease. The specimen sequenced was peripheral blood. Recombination linked TRBV14 to TRBJ2-1, with 10 bases in between that match TRBD2. The nucleotide sequence reads as follows: TGTGCCAGCAGCCTCCCGGGACTAGCGTACAATGAGCAGTTCTTC. This codes for CASSLPGLAYNEQFF.